The 19 T cell receptor beta chains below all came from one sample that was sequenced in a study of blood T cells in healthy people across ages. Together with a sample-barcoded 5' primer, a J-beta primer mix was included in a second PCR lasting about 7 to 11 cycles. A single record per CDR3 protein comes from TCRdb applying MiXCR to the 5' RACE reads. The data show 450,000 to 600,000 distinct CDR3 sequences, 27% seen once. This same sample was also taken into another study, of T cells of mothers and their children.

The sequencing sample was made of blood. The receptors derive from a boy aged 2-15 years in good health.

This clonotype was seen a handful of times. This sequence joins TRBV20-1 and TRBJ1-3; D is unresolved. Trimming stripped 3 bases from V and 5 bases from J, with 14 bases between. CDR3 length: 14 residues. Per the germline V gene, CDR1 is DFQATT and CDR2 is SNEGSKA (reference sequence). The CDR3 nucleotides read TGCAGTGCTAGTACTGGGCCGTACCGAAACACCATATATTTT. This sequence encodes CSASTGPYRNTIYF.

This sequence joins TRBV20-1 and TRBJ1-1; unclear D gene. The germline V gene has CDR1 DFQATT and CDR2 SNEGSKA (reference sequence). Trimming removed 3 bases from V and 4 bases from J, with 9 bases in between. This CDR3 is built from 12 residues. DNA for the CDR3: TGCAGTGCTAGGCATGGGTCCACTGAAGCTTTCTTT. Protein product: CSARHGSTEAFF.

The chain carries TRBV4-2 and TRBJ1-1; tentatively, D is TRBD1 (5 bases). Trimming took off 1 base at V and 6 bases at J, with 12 bases between the two ends. This CDR3 comprises 14 residues. CDR1 is LGHNA and CDR2 is YNFKEQ in the germline V gene. The CDR3 here is CASSQGGCWAEAFF. CDR3 in DNA: TGTGCCAGCAGCCAAGGGGGGTGTTGGGCTGAAGCTTTCTTT.

The V gene is TRBV9, the J gene TRBJ1-4; a weak D match, TRBD1 (5 bases). This CDR3 has 15 amino acids. Trimming removed 3 bases at V and 1 base at J, with 10 bases between. Germline V gives CDR1 SGDLS, CDR2 YYNGEE. DNA for the CDR3: TGTGCCAGCAGCGCGGGGCGGGGAACTAATGAAAAACTGTTTTTT. Translating gives CASSAGRGTNEKLFF.

The chain has TRBV7-6 and TRBJ2-7, with 8 bases matching TRBD2. Germline loops: CDR1 SGHVS, CDR2 FNYEAQ. The CDR3 covers 15 residues. The V segment lost 4 bases and the J segment 6 bases; nucleotides outside the gene matches: 11. The DNA of the CDR3 is TGTGCCAGCAGCTCGGTGGCGGGGGGCATTGGCGAGCAGTACTTC. It encodes CASSSVAGGIGEQYF.

A remark on this clonotype: The junction shows a germline mismatch at one end, possibly a read error. The chain uses TRBV2 and TRBJ1-2; no firm D call. This CDR3 has 14 amino acids. The germline V gene has CDR1 SNHLY and CDR2 FYNNEI. This chain's CDR3 is CASRGPGVNYGFTF. As DNA, the CDR3 is TGTGCCAGCAGAGGCCCCGGGGTCAACTATGGCTTCACCTTC. Variable domain in full (rest from reference TRBV2 and TRBJ1-2): EPEVTQTPSHQVTQMGQEVILRCVPISNHLYFYWYRQILGQKVEFLVSFYNNEISEKSEIFDDQFSVERPDGSNFTLKIRSTKLEDSAMYFCASRGPGVNYGFTFGSGTRLTVV.

This chain connects TRBV20-1 to TRBJ1-2; no clear D gene. This CDR3 spans 13 amino acids. Per the germline V gene, CDR1 is DFQATT and CDR2 is SNEGSKA (reference sequence). V lost 3 bases and J lost 6, with 14 bases in between. For the CDR3, the DNA is TGCAGTGCTAGGGGGTGGATTGGGGATGGCTACACCTTC. Amino acid sequence: CSARGWIGDGYTF.

This clonotype was seen only once. The chain couples TRBV24-1 to TRBJ2-3; 7 bases agree with TRBD1. From germline, CDR1 is KGHDR and CDR2 SFDVKD. The CDR3 runs to 13 residues. With 9 bases clipped from V and 2 bases from J, the junction kept 4 bases outside the gene matches. The CDR3 region is CATRQGPTDTQYF. CDR3 in DNA: TGTGCCACCCGACAGGGCCCCACAGATACGCAGTATTTT.

The CDR3 region has the DNA TGTGCCAGCAGCCCATCTGGGGGGCCCACTGAAGCTTTCTTT. As protein: CASSPSGGPTEAFF. The V gene is TRBV7-3, the J gene TRBJ1-1, with D maybe TRBD1 (6 bases). V lost 5 bases and J 4 bases, leaving 14 bases between the germline ends. The CDR3 covers 14 residues. CDR1 is SGHTA, CDR2 FQGTGA, per germline.

Only a few counts were recorded for this clonotype. The CDR3 here is CSVEDWTGTSTDTQYF. In nucleotides, the CDR3 is TGCAGCGTTGAAGACTGGACTGGGACTAGCACAGATACGCAGTATTTT. This chain connects TRBV29-1 to TRBJ2-3; possibly TRBD2 for D (6 bases). V was shortened by 0 bases and J by 0 bases, with 13 bases between the two germline ends. The germline V gene has CDR1 SQVTM and CDR2 ANQGSEA. CDR3 size: 16 residues.

This clonotype was counted a few times. The chain carries TRBV29-1 and TRBJ2-1, with 7 bases that match TRBD2. This CDR3 is built from 13 residues. Looked up from germline, CDR1 is SQVTM and CDR2 is ANQGSEA. With V trimmed by 7 bases and J by 3 bases, 6 bases remained unmatched. The CDR3 region is CSEREDGYNEQFF. The CDR3 DNA reads TGCAGCGAACGGGAGGATGGCTACAATGAGCAGTTCTTC.

This clonotype has only a few counts. This chain links TRBV7-9 with TRBJ2-5; no definite D call. The end of the DNA is better explained by TRBJ2-7, so the J call may be wrong. CDR1 is SEHNR, CDR2 FQNEAQ, per germline (reference sequence). CDR3 size: 15 residues. This chain's CDR3 is CASSLASILGYEQYF. The CDR3 DNA reads TGTGCCAGCAGCTTAGCGTCTATCCTAGGCTACGAGCAGTACTTC.

The rearrangement joins TRBV19 to TRBJ2-2; TRBD1 might be the D (6 bases). Germline assignment: CDR1 LNHDA and CDR2 SQIVND (reference sequence). The CDR3 extends over 15 amino acids. The germline V and J ends were trimmed by 4 bases and 2 bases, with 11 bases remaining between them. The CDR3 nucleotides read TGTGCCAGTAGTACGGCCGGGACAAACACCGGGGAGCTGTTTTTT. It is translated as CASSTAGTNTGELFF. Full variable domain (outside the CDR3, taken from reference TRBV19 and TRBJ2-2): DGGITQSPKYLFRKEGQNVTLSCEQNLNHDAMYWYRQDPGQGLRLIYYSQIVNDFQKGDIAEGYSVSREKKESFPLTVTSAQKNPTAFYLCASSTAGTNTGELFFGEGSRLTVL.

There are a few counts of this clonotype. V is TRBV5-1 and J is TRBJ2-7, with a tentative D call TRBD1 (5 bases). Trimming took 0 bases from V and 3 from J, leaving 7 bases between them. CDR3 length: 13 residues. Germline CDR1 reads SGHRS; CDR2 reads YFSETQ. CDR3 in DNA: TGCGCCAGCAGCTTGGAAGGGGACTACGAGCAGTACTTC. It specifies CASSLEGDYEQYF.

V and J are TRBV20-1 and TRBJ2-3, with TRBD2 matching over 13 bases. V was clipped by 3 bases and J by 4 bases; unmatched bases: 1. The CDR3 has 14 amino acids. Germline values: CDR1 DFQATT, CDR2 SNEGSKA (reference sequence). The DNA for the CDR3 is TGCAGTGCTAGTACTAGCGGGGGGGCAGATACGCAGTATTTT. This sequence encodes CSASTSGGADTQYF.

V usage is TRBV15 and J usage is TRBJ2-7; TRBD2 agrees at 12 bases. Germline CDR1 LNHNV, CDR2 YYDKDF (reference sequence). Trimming took 3 bases from V and 6 from J; bases not matched to a gene: 3. This CDR3 spans 14 amino acids. The CDR3 region has the DNA TGTGCCACCAGCAGGGCGGGACTAGCGGGCGAGCAGTACTTC. Translation: CATSRAGLAGEQYF.

This clonotype was found a few times. This rearrangement joins TRBV28 to TRBJ2-5; D not resolved. Near its end, the DNA agrees better with TRBJ2-1, so the J call may be wrong. The CDR3 contains 12 residues. In germline, CDR1 is MDHEN, CDR2 SYDVKM. DNA for the CDR3: TGTGCCAGTTACATAAGTCACAATGAGCAGTTCTTC. Residues: CASYISHNEQFF.

This clonotype turned up a few times. The chain employs TRBV7-2 and TRBJ2-1; 7 nucleotides line up with TRBD2. The J call could be wrong; TRBJ2-7 is a better fit for the DNA end. Germline CDR1 and CDR2: SGHTA and FQGNSA. The CDR3 totals 13 residues. CDR3 nucleotide sequence: TGTGCCAGCAGCTACCCTGGACTAGTCGAGCAGTACTTC. Translating it yields CASSYPGLVEQYF.

This clonotype was observed a few times. CDR3 sequence reads: CASSLRTGLTEQYF. CDR3 nucleotide sequence: TGTGCCAGCAGTCTCCGGACAGGGCTTACGGAGCAGTACTTC. The chain recombines TRBV6-5 with TRBJ2-5; 8 bases agree with TRBD1. After removal of 5 bases from V and 11 bases from J, the junction contained 13 bases not matched to a gene. From germline, CDR1 is MNHEY and CDR2 SVGAGI. This CDR3 has 14 amino acids.